Given below is one TCR beta chain in context. Its antigen is undetermined. The source of the sample is a study of cytomegalovirus exposure and HLA in healthy donors. Study-level results: The authors listed some 160 TCR beta chains as cytomegalovirus-associated.

Germline V CDR1 and CDR2: LNHDA, SQIVND (reference sequence). V was clipped by 7 bases and J by 6 bases; unmatched bases: 8. CDR3 size: 15 residues. The PCR ran on 60 Vbeta and 13 Jbeta primers. Libraries were prepared by immunoSEQ multiplex PCR; TCRdb keeps only in-frame clonotypes and omits some of them. The repertoire has around 190,000 clones, around 77% of them found once; the top ten carry about 2.7%. The TCR was taken from a woman aged 25 to 39 in good health and CMV-seronegative. Material: PBMCs. The chain uses TRBV19 and TRBJ2-1, with TRBD2 matching over 11 bases. This CDR3 is CASTVLLAGVNEQFF. The CDR3 DNA sequence: TGTGCCAGTACGGTCCTACTAGCGGGAGTCAATGAGCAGTTCTTC.